These T cell receptor beta chains were read from a single sample in a study of blood T cell repertoires in COVID-19. Only in-frame clones appear in the TCRdb table, and some are missing; sequencing was by immunoSEQ multiplex PCR. The table has 150,000 to 200,000 clones, under 85% seen once. Material: peripheral blood. These receptors originate from a woman of 80 years or more with acute or convalescent COVID-19. The CDR3 runs from the conserved cysteine through the conserved F or W. A D gene is named only where the DNA matches it firmly. Clone size is given for some rows only: seen once, a few or many times, or a class if the clone is expanded.

>TRBJ2-7|.|TRBV5-1|TRBD1
TGCGCCAGCAGCTTGCTGAGACAGGGGGGCTACGAGCAGTACTTC
CASSLLRQGGYEQYF
>TRBJ2-1|few|TRBV19|TRBD2
TGTGCCAGTAGTACCGGACTAGCGAGGGCTGAGCAGTTCTTC
CASSTGLARAEQFF
>TRBJ1-2|.|TRBV4-3|.
TGCGCCAGCAGCCAAGATGGCCGACAGGCTTCCGACTATGGCTACACCTTC
CASSQDGRQASDYGYTF
>TRBJ2-7|.|TRBV9|.
TGTGCCAGCAGCGTAGATCCTGCGATCAATTACGAGCAGTACTTC
CASSVDPAINYEQYF
>TRBJ2-1|.|TRBV6-2/TRBV6-3|.
TGTGCCAGCAGTTCCGACTCCCGCGAGCAGTTCTTC
CASSSDSREQFF
>TRBJ2-1|.|TRBV6-5|TRBD2
TGTGCCAGCAGTTATACTAGCGGCTCTCGGTGGAATGAGCAGTTCTTC
CASSYTSGSRWNEQFF
>TRBJ2-7|few|TRBV9|TRBD2
TGTGCCAGCAGCGTAGGAGTTAGCGGGGCCTCTTTTTTC
CASSVGVSGASFF
>TRBJ2-7|.|TRBV29-1|.
TGCAGCGTTGAGGGGGGACGGGGTGGGTACGAGCAGTACTTC
CSVEGGRGGYEQYF
>TRBJ2-1|.|TRBV9|TRBD2
TGTGCCAGCAGCGTAGTAAGCGGGAGGTACAATGAGCAGTTCTTC
CASSVVSGRYNEQFF
>TRBJ2-5|.|TRBV6-1|TRBD2
TGTGCCAGCAGTGAGACTAGCCTTCGACAGGAGACCCAGTACTTC
CASSETSLRQETQYF
>TRBJ1-1|once|TRBV4-1|.
TGCGCCAGCAGCCAACGGACGGGGAAAGGAGGCACTGAAGCTTTCTTT
CASSQRTGKGGTEAFF
>TRBJ1-2|.|TRBV5-4|TRBD1
TGTGCCAGCAGCGGGATTACTCGGGACAGGGGGCTCAGGGGCTACACCTTC
CASSGITRDRGLRGYTF
>TRBJ1-5|.|TRBV4-3|.
TGCGCCAGCAGCCAAGATCGCGGGGTATATAGCAATCAGCCCCAGCATTTT
CASSQDRGVYSNQPQHF
>TRBJ2-7|.|TRBV7-8|TRBD1
TGTGCCAGCAGCCGGGACAGCCTCTACGAGCAGTACTTC
CASSRDSLYEQYF
>TRBJ2-7|.|TRBV7-2|TRBD1
TGTGCCAGCAGCCCGCGCCCAGGGGGATACGAGCAGTACTTC
CASSPRPGGYEQYF
>TRBJ1-3|.|TRBV7-9|TRBD1
TGTGCCAGCAGCTCTATGGACAGGGGAAACACCATATATTTT
CASSSMDRGNTIYF
>TRBJ1-6|once|TRBV11-2|TRBD1
TGTGCCAGCAGCCTCCCGCCCGGGACAGGAGATTCACCCCTCCACTTT
CASSLPPGTGDSPLHF
>TRBJ2-7|.|TRBV6-5|TRBD1
TGTGCCAGCAGTTATCGAAGGGACAGGCCTTTGTACGAGCAGTACTTC
CASSYRRDRPLYEQYF
>TRBJ2-3|.|TRBV19|.
TGTGCCAGTAGTATCCTGCTGCAGGCAGATACGCAGTATTTT
CASSILLQADTQYF
>TRBJ1-5|few|TRBV7-2|.
TGTGCCAGCAGCTTAGCCGCGGTTCAGCCCCAGCATTTT
CASSLAAVQPQHF
>TRBJ2-1|.|TRBV6-5|TRBD2
TGTGCCGTGGGGACTAGCGGGAGATACAATGAGCAGTTCTTC
CAVGTSGRYNEQFF
>TRBJ2-7|.|TRBV21-1|.
TGTGCCAGCAGCGGGGGGACAGCGGTTGTAAAGCAGTACTTC
CASSGGTAVVKQYF
>TRBJ1-2|.|TRBV29-1|TRBD1
TGCAGCGTTGAAGATCCCCCGAGACAGGGACTCCCTAACTATGGCTACACCTTC
CSVEDPPRQGLPNYGYTF
>TRBJ1-2|.|TRBV6-5|.
TGTGCCAGCAGTTATTACCGCGAGTTCGGCTACACCTTC
CASSYYREFGYTF
>TRBJ2-2|few|TRBV4-2|TRBD2
TGTGCCAGCAGCCAACCCGGGACTAGCGGGAGTACCGGGGAGCTGTTTTTT
CASSQPGTSGSTGELFF
>TRBJ2-5|.|TRBV2|TRBD2
TGTGCCAGCAGTGACCCCGGGACTAGCGGGGGAGAGACCCAGTACTTC
CASSDPGTSGGETQYF
>TRBJ2-6|once|TRBV14|.
TGTGCCAGCGGTTTTAGTGGGGCCAACGTCCTGACTTTC
CASGFSGANVLTF
>TRBJ2-2|.|TRBV5-6|TRBD2
TGTGCCAGCAGGGGACTAAACACCGGGGAGCTGTTTTTT
CASRGLNTGELFF
>TRBJ1-3|few|TRBV9|.
TGTGCCAGCAGCGCCGGACAACTCTCTGGAAACACCATATATTTT
CASSAGQLSGNTIYF
>TRBJ2-1|once|TRBV7-2|TRBD2
TGTGCCAGCAGCTTAGGGGGCGGGGGGGCCCCCAATGAGCAGTTCTTC
CASSLGGGGAPNEQFF
>TRBJ2-5|.|TRBV11-2|.
TGTGCCAGCAGCTTAGTCGGGGGTCGGGAGACCCAGTACTTC
CASSLVGGRETQYF
>TRBJ2-2|.|TRBV7-2|TRBD2
TGTGCGGGCTCGGCGGGGGTTAACACCGGGGAGCTGTTTTTT
CAGSAGVNTGELFF
>TRBJ1-4|.|TRBV14|.
TGTGCCAGCAGCTCCTCGGGAGCAGATTTGTTTTTT
CASSSSGADLFF
>TRBJ1-3|.|TRBV3-1/TRBV3-2|.
TGTGCCAGCTTAGCCTCTGGAAACACCATATATTTT
CASLASGNTIYF
>TRBJ1-5|.|TRBV6-5|TRBD1
TGTGCCAGCAGTAACTCACCGAGACAGGGCCAGCATTTT
CASSNSPRQGQHF
>TRBJ1-1|.|TRBV29-1|.
TGCAGCGCCTCCGTCCCGGGAAACACTGAAGCTTTCTTT
CSASVPGNTEAFF
>TRBJ2-2|.|TRBV15|.
TGTGCCACCAGCAGAGATGGAGACACCGGGGAGCTGTTTTTT
CATSRDGDTGELFF
>TRBJ2-3|.|TRBV5-1|.
TGCGCCAGCAGCTTAGACATTTCTAGCACAGATACGCAGTATTTT
CASSLDISSTDTQYF
>TRBJ1-3|.|TRBV10-3|.
TGTGCCATCGCACTCTCTGGAAACACCATATATTTT
CAIALSGNTIYF
>TRBJ1-2|.|TRBV2|.
TGTGCCAGCAGTGAACTCCAGCTACCCCCTAGTGGCTACACCTTC
CASSELQLPPSGYTF
>TRBJ2-1|once|TRBV19|.
TGTGCCAGTAGTAATCCAGGGGCAGGCGAGCAGTTCTTC
CASSNPGAGEQFF
>TRBJ1-2|.|TRBV10-2|TRBD1
TGCGCCAGCAGTGAGGGGACAGGCTATGGCTACACCTTC
CASSEGTGYGYTF
>TRBJ1-6|.|TRBV7-6|.
TGTGCCAGCAGCTTAGATTTAGGGGGAAATTCACCCCTCCACTTT
CASSLDLGGNSPLHF
>TRBJ1-2|.|TRBV7-9|.
TGTGCCAGCAGCTTCGCGGAGGGAGGCGGCTATGGCTACACCTTC
CASSFAEGGGYGYTF
>TRBJ1-4|.|TRBV12-3/TRBV12-4|.
TGTGCCAGCAGTCCCCCCCCGAATGAAAAACTGTTTTTT
CASSPPPNEKLFF
>TRBJ1-5|.|TRBV6-5|TRBD1
TGTGCCAGCAGCCCGACAGGGAATAGCAATCAGCCCCAGCATTTT
CASSPTGNSNQPQHF
>TRBJ2-1|.|TRBV7-8|.
TGTGCCAGCAGCTTAACTGGGACACCCTACAATGAGCAGTTCTTC
CASSLTGTPYNEQFF
>TRBJ2-3|.|TRBV7-2|TRBD2
TGTGCCAGCAGCTTAGCGGGGACTAGGGGCCCCGATACGCAGTATTTT
CASSLAGTRGPDTQYF
>TRBJ1-5|.|TRBV15|.
TGTGCCACCAGCAGAGGCACGGGGTGGAGCAATCAGCCCCAGCATTTT
CATSRGTGWSNQPQHF
>TRBJ1-1|.|TRBV5-4|.
TGTGCCAGCAGCTCCCTGCGGGACTCATATGAAGCTTTCTTT
CASSSLRDSYEAFF
>TRBJ2-7|.|TRBV14|.
TGTGCCAGCAGCCAAGCGGGTTCCTACGAGCAGTACTTC
CASSQAGSYEQYF
>TRBJ2-3|.|TRBV5-1|TRBD2
TGCGCCAGCAGCTTGGCGGGAGGCCCAGATACGCAGTATTTT
CASSLAGGPDTQYF
>TRBJ1-1|.|TRBV3-1/TRBV3-2|.
TGTGCCAGCAGCCATCGCACAGCGAACACTGAAGCTTTCTTT
CASSHRTANTEAFF
>TRBJ1-2|.|TRBV19|.
TGTGCCAGTAGTACGGCTGGGCAGTTAAACTATGGCTACACCTTC
CASSTAGQLNYGYTF
>TRBJ2-7|.|TRBV18|TRBD1
TGTGCCAGCTCACCGGCACAGGGGGCAACCTACGAGCAGTACTTC
CASSPAQGATYEQYF